This T cell receptor (beta chain) was sequenced during a study of T cell responses to AZD1222 COVID-19 vaccine. CDR3 length: 17 residues. Trimming removed 0 bases at V and 4 bases at J, with 18 bases between. Germline CDR1 SGHRS, CDR2 YFSETQ. Study-level results: Repertoires were obtained solely post-peak T cell response. Seropositivity was recorded at baseline in only 6 or 7 AZD1222 recipients.

TCRdb's copy holds only in-frame clones and misses some; the assay was immunoSEQ multiplex PCR. The data hold about 130,000 clones, with roughly 88% observed a single time. Points on this clone: As yet, its antigen is unknown.

The sample consisted of peripheral blood, taken on day 0 of MenACWY control vaccination. This clonotype was sampled from an adult in good health. This chain links TRBV5-1 with TRBJ2-3, with a possible D match to TRBD2 (5 bases). The CDR3 spells CASSLVAVGVGSDTQYF. DNA of the CDR3: TGCGCCAGCAGCTTGGTGGCGGTGGGAGTTGGTTCAGATACGCAGTATTTT.